These 10 T cell receptor beta chains share one sample of origin, sequenced in a study of T-cell reconstitution after alpha-beta-depleted transplantation in children (dated by TCRdb to 2015 to 2016). Receptor libraries were prepared by PCR. The run used an Illumina HiSeq 2500. Molecular barcoding was employed in the preparation of TCR libraries, with unique molecular identifiers being used to normalize TCRbeta repertoire quantification. TCRdb cleaned the public reads at Q25 with fastp, built clones with MiXCR and kept in-frame beta chains. A single entry per CDR3 protein holds the most common genes and DNA from its merged rows. The sample table lists over 450,000 distinct CDR3 sequences, roughly 10% of them with a count of one. The ten largest clones represent 2% of the sample. In the paper's terms, the treatment or condition label means: allogeneic hematopoietic cell transplantation with graft depleted of TCRalphabeta T cells and CD19 B cells.

The material sequenced was PBMCs, taken before TCRalphabeta/CD19-depleted stem cell transplant. These receptors were collected from a child younger than 10 with inherited bone marrow failure, due to receive a stem cell transplant.

This clonotype was observed at least ten times. The chain combines TRBV15 with TRBJ1-5, with D perhaps TRBD1 (5 bases). The germline gives CDR1 LNHNV, CDR2 YYDKDF (reference sequence). CDR3 length: 17 amino acids. V lost 6 bases and J lost 1, with 19 bases in between. The DNA for the CDR3 is TGTGCCACCAGGGGACCCGGGGATGATGGCAGCAATCAGCCCCAGCATTTT. Translating gives CATRGPGDDGSNQPQHF.

The table lists this clonotype with many counts. The chain recombines TRBV6-2 or TRBV6-3 with TRBJ2-1; 9 nucleotides line up with TRBD2. After removal of 5 bases from V and 4 bases from J, the junction contained 3 bases not matched to a gene. Germline CDR1 MNHEY, CDR2 SVGEGT. The CDR3 is made up of 14 amino acids. DNA for the CDR3: TGTGCCAGCAGTCGGACTAGCGAGTACAATGAGCAGTTCTTC. The encoded protein is CASSRTSEYNEQFF.

This clonotype was counted at least ten times. V is TRBV12-3 or TRBV12-4 and J is TRBJ2-5, with 7 positions matching TRBD1. The trim removed 8 bases at V and 2 bases at J, leaving 11 bases unmatched. CDR3 length equals 15 residues. The CDR3 DNA is TGTGCCAGCGTATCCGGACAGGAGCATCAAGAGACCCAGTACTTC. Amino acids: CASVSGQEHQETQYF.

This clonotype was counted many times. This chain uses TRBV27 with TRBJ1-1; 9 bases agree with TRBD1. With 3 bases clipped from V and 10 bases from J, the junction kept 3 bases outside the gene matches. Per the germline V gene, CDR1 is MNHEY and CDR2 is SMNVEV (reference sequence). There are 12 residues in the CDR3. The CDR3 DNA reads as TGTGCCAGCAGTTTCTACAGGGGGCCAGCTTTCTTT. Encoded protein: CASSFYRGPAFF.

This clonotype was counted only a few times. One end of the junction does not line up with germline, which may come from a read error. The chain joins TRBV11-2 to TRBJ2-1; D is possibly TRBD2 (5 bases). CDR3 length: 18 residues. The germline CDR1 and CDR2 sequences are SGHAT and FQNNGV. Here the CDR3 reads CSVNYPVEAGPNYNEQFF. In nucleotides, the CDR3 is TGCTCCGTTAATTACCCCGTGGAGGCGGGCCCTAACTACAATGAGCAGTTCTTC. The full variable domain, in which reference TRBV11-2 and TRBJ2-1 provide the parts outside the CDR3, is EAGVAQSPRYKIIEKRQSVAFWCNPISGHATLYWYQQILGQGPKLLIQFQNNGVVDDSQLPKDRFSAERLKGVDSTLKIQPAKLEDSAVYLCSVNYPVEAGPNYNEQFFGPGTRLTVL.

This clonotype was seen many times. The V call is TRBV4-1, the J call TRBJ2-1, with no clear D. The V gene lost 2 bases and the J gene lost 8 bases, with 7 bases spanning the gap. In germline, CDR1 is MGHRA, CDR2 YSYEKL. CDR3 size: 12 residues. CDR3 DNA sequence: TGCGCCAGCAGCCAATCGTACTATGAGCAGTTCTTC. Translation: CASSQSYYEQFF.

This clonotype was detected many times. The chain is built from TRBV27 and TRBJ2-1, with D unresolved. V was pared by 4 bases and J by 2 bases, with 9 bases between. The CDR3 covers 14 residues. Germline V lookup: CDR1 MNHEY, CDR2 SMNVEV (reference sequence). The CDR3 DNA follows: TGTGCCAGCAGTTCCGGACCAGCCTACAATGAGCAGTTCTTC. It translates to CASSSGPAYNEQFF.

At least ten counts were recorded for this clonotype. The rearrangement joins TRBV6-5 to TRBJ2-7; D may correspond to TRBD1 or TRBD2 (5 bases each). V lost 4 bases, J lost 2 bases, and 15 bases lay in between. The CDR3 contains 15 residues. Germline V gene data show CDR1 as MNHEY and CDR2 as SVGAGI. The CDR3 is CASSFVGVGTYEQYF. The CDR3 nucleotides are TGTGCCAGCAGTTTCGTGGGGGTGGGGACCTACGAGCAGTACTTC.

This clonotype was counted many times. The rearrangement uses TRBV6-5 and TRBJ2-2, with D unresolved. V shed 2 bases and J shed 1 base, with 14 bases lying between them. The CDR3 runs 17 residues. CDR1 MNHEY and CDR2 SVGAGI come from the germline V gene. The CDR3 protein is CASSYAAYTGNTGELFF. For the CDR3, the DNA is TGTGCCAGCAGTTACGCTGCGTACACCGGGAACACCGGGGAGCTGTTTTTT.

This clonotype was counted ten times or more. The chain joins TRBV5-1 to TRBJ2-3; 11 nucleotides match TRBD2. The CDR3 has 21 residues. The ends lost 0 bases at V and 0 bases at J; junction bases unmatched: 15. CDR1 is SGHRS and CDR2 is YFSETQ in the germline V gene. The CDR3 is CASSLDPPGTSGGTSTDTQYF. DNA of the CDR3: TGCGCCAGCAGCTTGGACCCACCGGGGACTAGCGGAGGCACTAGCACAGATACGCAGTATTTT.